This passage covers 21 T cell receptor beta chains from one sample sequenced in a study of T cell repertoires in cytomegalovirus infection. TCRdb reanalysed the reads using MiXCR and keeps one entry per CDR3 protein. The sample yields some 500,000 distinct CDR3 sequences, more than 30% seen once. Their antigen targets remain unknown. The sequencing used cultured PBMCs, collected from culture after CMV antigen stimulation. The origin of the receptors is a human donor in good health (CMV status not recorded). Some clones in this sample may be carry-over from other donors' samples.

The V and J genes are TRBV12-3 or TRBV12-4 and TRBJ2-1; tentative D call: TRBD1 (6 bases). V was trimmed by 3 bases and J by 5 bases, leaving 8 bases between them. This CDR3 has 13 amino acids. The CDR3 nucleotides are TGTGCCAGCAGTTTGGACAGCGACAATGAGCAGTTCTTC. Amino acid sequence: CASSLDSDNEQFF.

The chain employs TRBV3-1 and TRBJ2-1; no clear D. Trimming pared 3 bases from V and 0 bases from J, leaving 12 bases between. Germline V gene lookup returns CDR1 LGHDT and CDR2 YNNKEL (reference sequence). This CDR3 contains 16 residues. The CDR3 loop is CASSHNTRSSYNEQFF. The CDR3 bases are TGTGCCAGCAGCCATAACACTCGAAGCTCCTACAATGAGCAGTTCTTC.

V and J are TRBV27 and TRBJ1-6, with D possibly being TRBD1 (5 bases). V shed 8 bases and J shed 7 bases, with 12 bases lying between them. The CDR3 length is 13 residues. In germline, CDR1 is MNHEY, CDR2 SMNVEV (reference sequence). The CDR3 loop is CASSSGKNSPLHF. In DNA form, the CDR3 reads TGTGCCAGCTCCTCAGGGAAGAATTCACCCCTCCACTTT.

As for this clonotype: At one of its ends the junction is not consistent with the germline gene, which may arise from a read error. The chain couples TRBV15 to TRBJ2-1, with TRBD2 as a possible D gene (5 bases). The CDR3 consists of 12 residues. Germline V gives CDR1 LNHNV, CDR2 YYDKDF (reference sequence). CDR3 in amino acids: CATSRGLQRIAF. The DNA for the CDR3 is TGTGCCACCAGCAGAGGGTTGCAGCGGATTGCCTTC. Combining the CDR3 with reference TRBV15 and TRBJ2-1 gives the whole variable domain DAMVIQNPRYQVTQFGKPVTLSCSQTLNHNVMYWYQQKSSQAPKLLFHYYDKDFNNEADTPDNFQSRRPNTSFCFLDIRSPGLGDTAMYLCATSRGLQRIAFGPGTRLTVL.

This sequence joins TRBV28 and TRBJ2-7; 7 nucleotides match TRBD2. V lost 6 bases, J lost 9 bases, and 11 bases stayed unmatched. This CDR3 has 13 amino acids. Germline values: CDR1 MDHEN, CDR2 SYDVKM. CDR3 sequence: CASRMTGGLGQYV. The CDR3 bases are TGTGCCAGCAGGATGACTGGTGGACTAGGGCAGTACGTC.

There are a few counts of this clonotype. The chain employs TRBV27 and TRBJ1-5; D may be TRBD1 (6 bases). The CDR3 extends over 13 amino acids. Germline values: CDR1 MNHEY, CDR2 SMNVEV (reference sequence). The ends were cut back, 6 bases at V and 6 bases at J, with 12 bases in the middle. The CDR3 spells CASSQEGVQPQHF. CDR3 sequence (DNA): TGTGCCAGCAGCCAGGAGGGGGTTCAGCCCCAGCATTTT.

The CDR3 is CASSPEVGWVLETQYF. The DNA of the CDR3 is TGTGCCAGCAGCCCGGAAGTGGGGTGGGTTTTGGAGACCCAGTACTTC. The J gene is TRBJ2-5, the V gene TRBV7-2, with unresolved D. Per germline, CDR1 SGHTA and CDR2 FQGNSA. Trimming took off 5 bases at V and 5 bases at J, with 21 bases between the two ends. The CDR3 is 16 residues long.

The chain carries TRBV7-2 and TRBJ2-7; 13 bases are shared with TRBD2. Per germline, CDR1 SGHTA and CDR2 FQGNSA. The J segment lost 4 bases and the V segment lost 3 bases, leaving 3 bases of the junction unmatched. The CDR3 extends over 15 amino acids. The CDR3 sequence: CASSFRLAGGYEQYV. CDR3 sequence (DNA): TGTGCCAGCAGCTTCAGACTAGCGGGAGGTTACGAGCAGTACGTC.

This clonotype was seen repeatedly, ten times or more. This sequence joins TRBV7-2 and TRBJ2-1, with D tentatively TRBD1 (6 bases). Trimming removed 1 base from V and 0 bases from J, with 13 bases in between. In germline, CDR1 is SGHTA, CDR2 FQGNSA. The CDR3 covers 17 residues. The CDR3 sequence is CASSLDHRVSSYNEQFF. CDR3 in DNA: TGTGCCAGCAGCTTAGACCACAGGGTAAGCTCCTACAATGAGCAGTTCTTC.

The rearrangement joins TRBV11-2 to TRBJ2-2; no clear D. CDR1 is SGHAT and CDR2 is FQNNGV in the germline V gene. V was pared by 5 bases and J by 9 bases, with 19 bases between. The CDR3 extends over 15 amino acids. CDR3 bases: TGTGCCAGCAGCCCCCCGAGGTCGAGAGCCAGGGAGCTGTTTTTT. This sequence encodes CASSPPRSRARELFF.

The chain recombines TRBV11-2 with TRBJ1-4; D not resolved. CDR1 SGHAT and CDR2 FQNNGV come from the germline V gene. Trimming cost V 0 bases and J 3 bases, with 8 bases left between them. This CDR3 region has 15 residues. DNA for the CDR3: TGTGCCAGCAGCTTAGACCCCAATCCTAATGAAAAACTGTTTTTT. It translates to CASSLDPNPNEKLFF.

This chain uses TRBV20-1 with TRBJ1-5; D not resolved. Trimming shortened V by 1 base and J by 1 base, and 5 bases separated the two germline ends. The germline CDR1 and CDR2 sequences are DFQATT and SNEGSKA (reference sequence). This CDR3 is 13 amino acids long. CDR3 protein: CSARGGSNQPQHF. CDR3 nucleotides: TGCAGTGCTAGAGGTGGCAGCAATCAGCCCCAGCATTTT.

This clonotype appeared a few times. This sequence joins TRBV4-1 and TRBJ2-1; D unresolved. From germline, CDR1 is MGHRA and CDR2 YSYEKL. V lost 4 bases and J 14 bases, leaving 18 bases between the germline ends. CDR3 length: 13 amino acids. The CDR3 region is CASSPETDGNKFF. The DNA of the CDR3 is TGCGCCAGCAGCCCCGAGACCGACGGAAACAAGTTCTTC.

V is TRBV19 and J is TRBJ2-4; D is possibly TRBD2 (5 bases). This CDR3 has 17 amino acids. V dropped 6 bases and J dropped 8 bases, with 26 bases sitting between them. Per germline, CDR1 LNHDA and CDR2 SQIVND (reference sequence). CDR3 region: CASSPPTGGLERDIQYF. The DNA for the CDR3 is TGTGCCAGTAGCCCTCCCACCGGCGGCCTTGAGAGGGACATTCAGTACTTC.

The V and J genes are TRBV19 and TRBJ2-1; 11 bases are a match to TRBD2. J lost 0 bases, V lost 8 bases, and 12 bases had no gene match. The CDR3 is 18 amino acids. CDR1 is LNHDA and CDR2 is SQIVND in the germline V gene (reference sequence). CDR3 in DNA: TGTGCCAGTCGATCACCCGGGACTAGCGGTAGCTCCTACAATGAGCAGTTCTTC. This sequence encodes CASRSPGTSGSSYNEQFF.

This sequence joins TRBV7-9 and TRBJ2-7; 12 bases are shared with TRBD2. Looked up from germline, CDR1 is SEHNR and CDR2 is FQNEAQ (reference sequence). This CDR3 has 17 residues. The ends lost 3 bases at V and 1 base at J; junction bases unmatched: 7. CDR3 DNA: TGTGCCAGCAGCTTGGGAGGACTAGCGGGAACATCCTACGAGCAGTACTTC. Translated, it gives CASSLGGLAGTSYEQYF.

The chain combines TRBV7-9 with TRBJ1-5; 7 bases agree with TRBD1. CDR1 SEHNR and CDR2 FQNEAQ come from the germline V gene (reference sequence). J gave up 0 bases and V 6 bases, and 11 bases lay outside the gene matches. This CDR3 contains 17 residues. The CDR3 sequence: CASRWDSRTGSNQPQHF. Here the CDR3 DNA reads TGTGCCAGCAGGTGGGATTCTAGGACAGGTAGCAATCAGCCCCAGCATTTT.

This clonotype has ten or more counts. The chain links TRBV7-8 to TRBJ2-1, with 14 bases identical to TRBD2. CDR1 and CDR2 (germline): SGHVS, FQNEAQ. The V gene end was trimmed by 5 bases and the J gene end by 10 bases; junction bases not matched to a gene: 10. This CDR3 is built from 16 residues. The CDR3 is CASSLVGLAGAGEQFF. DNA for the CDR3: TGTGCCAGCAGCCTTGTGGGACTAGCGGGAGCCGGAGAGCAGTTCTTC.

This clonotype was detected a few times. V and J are TRBV6-2 or TRBV6-3 and TRBJ2-1; weak D call: TRBD2 (6 bases). Trimming took 6 bases from V and 4 from J, leaving 13 bases between them. Germline V gene data show CDR1 as MNHEY and CDR2 as SVGEGT. The CDR3 length is 14 residues. The CDR3 nucleotides read TGTGCCAGCAGATTAGCGGTTCTGTACAATGAGCAGTTCTTC. It encodes CASRLAVLYNEQFF.

This clonotype was recorded many times. This sequence joins TRBV11-3 and TRBJ2-3, with a possible D match to TRBD2 (5 bases). Trimming removed 5 bases from V and 6 bases from J, with 12 bases in between. The CDR3 has 13 amino acids. CDR1 and CDR2 from the germline V gene are SGHNT and YENEEA. The CDR3 bases are TGTGCCAGCAGCCTACTAGGCTGGGATACGCAGTATTTT. Its translation: CASSLLGWDTQYF.

The gene calls are TRBV11-2 and TRBJ1-6; D is unresolved. Germline values: CDR1 SGHAT, CDR2 FQNNGV. With 5 bases removed from V and 7 bases from J, the gap between germline ends came to 12 bases. The CDR3 contains 14 residues. CDR3 DNA sequence: TGTGCCAGCAGCGCGCGGAGTGGCAATTCACCCCTCCACTTT. Its protein product is CASSARSGNSPLHF.